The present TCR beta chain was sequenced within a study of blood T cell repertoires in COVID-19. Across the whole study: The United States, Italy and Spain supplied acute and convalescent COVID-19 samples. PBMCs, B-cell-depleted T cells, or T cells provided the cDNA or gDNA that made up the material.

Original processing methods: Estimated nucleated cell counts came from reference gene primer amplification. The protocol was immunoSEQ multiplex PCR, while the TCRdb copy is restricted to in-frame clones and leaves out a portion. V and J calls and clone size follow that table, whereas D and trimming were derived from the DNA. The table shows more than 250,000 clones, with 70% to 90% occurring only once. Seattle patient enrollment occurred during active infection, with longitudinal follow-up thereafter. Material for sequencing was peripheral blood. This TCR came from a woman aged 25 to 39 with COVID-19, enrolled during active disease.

CDR3 DNA sequence: TGTGCCAGCAGTCCGGGACAGGGGAATCAGCCCCAGCATTTT. It encodes CASSPGQGNQPQHF. V is TRBV28 and J is TRBJ1-5; 10 nucleotides match TRBD1. Trimming took 5 bases from V and 4 from J; bases not matched to a gene: 2. CDR1 is MDHEN and CDR2 is SYDVKM in the germline V gene. This CDR3 is 14 amino acids long.